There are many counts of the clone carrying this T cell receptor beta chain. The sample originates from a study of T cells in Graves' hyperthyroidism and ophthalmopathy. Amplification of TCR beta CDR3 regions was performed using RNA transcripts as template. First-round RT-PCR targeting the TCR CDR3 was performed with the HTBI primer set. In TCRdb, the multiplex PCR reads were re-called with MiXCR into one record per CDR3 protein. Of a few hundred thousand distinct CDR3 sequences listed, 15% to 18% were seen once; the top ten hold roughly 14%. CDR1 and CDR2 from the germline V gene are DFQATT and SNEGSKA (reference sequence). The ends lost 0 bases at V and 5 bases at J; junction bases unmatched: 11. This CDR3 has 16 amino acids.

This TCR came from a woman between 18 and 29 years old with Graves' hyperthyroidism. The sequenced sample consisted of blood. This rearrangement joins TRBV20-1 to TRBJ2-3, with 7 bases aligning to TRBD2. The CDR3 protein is CSARDHLGGPKDTQYF. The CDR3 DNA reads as TGCAGTGCTAGAGATCATCTGGGAGGGCCTAAAGATACGCAGTATTTT.